Shown below are 24 T cell receptor beta chains from a single sample sequenced in a study of T-cell memory formation after mild COVID-19. MiXCR, run by TCRdb on the 5' RACE reads, gives a single entry per CDR3 protein. The top ten hold around 9% of the sample, which has fewer than 450,000 distinct CDR3 sequences, 20% to 30% seen once. The material sequenced was PBMCs or a T cell subset sorted from them (not recorded which). These receptors came from an adult woman who had mild COVID-19 (a few samples of this study predate the infection). Cell type and time point are not known.

This clonotype was recorded many times. The rearrangement uses TRBV12-3 or TRBV12-4 and TRBJ2-1; 10 nucleotides match TRBD2. The V gene end was trimmed by 6 bases and the J gene end by 7 bases; junction bases not matched to a gene: 9. The CDR3 covers 15 residues. The CDR3 nucleotides are TGTGCCAGCAGCCCTAGCGGGGGAGCCCTAAATGAGCAGTTCTTC. It is translated as CASSPSGGALNEQFF.

A few counts support this clonotype. This chain uses TRBV2 with TRBJ2-5, with unresolved D. The CDR3 extends over 11 amino acids. V shed 9 bases and J shed 5 bases, with 10 bases lying between them. Germline V gene sequence: CDR1 SNHLY, CDR2 FYNNEI. CDR3 region: CARRIQETQYF. The CDR3 DNA reads as TGTGCCAGACGAATTCAGGAGACCCAGTACTTC.

The chain uses TRBV5-1 and TRBJ2-5; D unresolved. Trimming took 0 bases from V and 4 from J, leaving 13 bases between them. The CDR3 is made up of 15 amino acids. Germline CDR1 reads SGHRS; CDR2 reads YFSETQ. The CDR3 DNA sequence: TGCGCCAGCAGCTTGGAGGTTCCGGGTGGAGAGACCCAGTACTTC. This translates into CASSLEVPGGETQYF.

V usage is TRBV11-1 and J usage is TRBJ2-7; 9 bases map to TRBD1. CDR1 is SGHAT and CDR2 is FQDESV in the germline V gene (reference sequence). The trim removed 8 bases at V and 1 base at J, leaving 12 bases unmatched. The CDR3 runs to 16 residues. Here the CDR3 DNA reads TGTGCCAGCGTGCCTGGGGGGACAGGGTCGTCCTACGAGCAGTACTTC. Translating gives CASVPGGTGSSYEQYF.

Only a few counts were recorded for this clonotype. This chain uses TRBV12-3 or TRBV12-4 with TRBJ2-6; TRBD1 is a possible D gene (5 bases). V dropped 7 bases and J dropped 2 bases, with 12 bases sitting between them. The length of the CDR3 is 15 residues. CDR3 in DNA: TGTGCCAGCACCGCCTCAGGGACTGGGGCCAACGTCCTGACTTTC. This codes for CASTASGTGANVLTF.

In its sample, this clonotype was seen many times. The chain joins TRBV19 to TRBJ2-6, with D tentatively TRBD1 or TRBD2 (5 bases each). Germline values: CDR1 LNHDA, CDR2 SQIVND (reference sequence). This CDR3 comprises 16 residues. Trimming shortened V by 4 bases and J by 0 bases, and 10 bases separated the two germline ends. CDR3 nucleotides: TGTGCCAGTAGTAGGGACGGCAGCTCTGGGGCCAACGTCCTGACTTTC. Its protein product is CASSRDGSSGANVLTF.

The V call is TRBV18, the J call TRBJ2-5; 8 bases match TRBD1. The germline gives CDR1 KGHSH, CDR2 LQKENI. This CDR3 has 14 amino acids. V lost 6 bases to trimming and J lost 2 bases; unmatched junction nucleotides: 5. CDR3 protein: CASSRTGHQETQYF. The CDR3 bases are TGTGCCAGCTCCCGGACAGGGCATCAAGAGACCCAGTACTTC.

The gene calls are TRBV28 and TRBJ2-7; 9 nucleotides align to TRBD2. CDR3 size: 14 residues. V was pared by 7 bases and J by 4 bases, with 8 bases of the junction left unmatched. Per germline, CDR1 MDHEN and CDR2 SYDVKM. The DNA for the CDR3 is TGTGCCAGCACCTCAACTAGCGGGTATTACGAGCAGTACTTC. Its translation is CASTSTSGYYEQYF.

V gene TRBV7-9 combines with J gene TRBJ2-7; the D is unclear. CDR1 and CDR2 from the germline V gene are SEHNR and FQNEAQ (reference sequence). This CDR3 contains 14 residues. Deletions cut 6 bases from V and 5 bases from J, with 17 bases between. The CDR3 loop is CASSSDQEYHEQYF. CDR3 sequence (DNA): TGTGCCAGCAGTTCCGATCAAGAATACCACGAGCAGTACTTC.

The chain employs TRBV4-2 and TRBJ2-2; 7 nucleotides agree with TRBD2. CDR1 LGHNA and CDR2 YNFKEQ come from the germline V gene. This CDR3 spans 17 amino acids. The junction had 4 bases not matched to a gene; V was cut back by 0 bases and J by 0 bases. The CDR3 loop reads CASSQESSGANTGELFF. CDR3 nucleotides: TGTGCCAGCAGCCAAGAATCCAGCGGGGCGAACACCGGGGAGCTGTTTTTT.

This clonotype was counted only a few times. This rearrangement joins TRBV10-3 to TRBJ2-3; 9 nucleotides align to TRBD2. The germline V gene encodes CDR1 ENHRY and CDR2 SYGVKD. This CDR3 spans 15 amino acids. V was pared by 6 bases and J by 2 bases, with 6 bases of the junction left unmatched. The CDR3, as DNA: TGTGCCATCAGGGAGAGCGGGGGGCCCACAGATACGCAGTATTTT. This gives the protein CAIRESGGPTDTQYF.

J is TRBJ2-7 and V is TRBV3-1; 8 positions match TRBD1. CDR3 length: 14 amino acids. Losses at the gene ends were 4 bases for V and 2 bases for J; bases not matched to a gene: 4. Germline V gene sequence: CDR1 LGHDT, CDR2 YNNKEL (reference sequence). CDR3: CASSPQDRAYEQYF. In DNA form, the CDR3 reads TGTGCCAGCAGCCCCCAGGACAGGGCCTACGAGCAGTACTTC.

This clonotype was detected a few times. The chain carries TRBV11-2 and TRBJ2-7; 11 nucleotides align to TRBD1. The CDR3 is made up of 14 amino acids. V was pared by 6 bases and J by 2 bases, with 3 bases of the junction left unmatched. The germline gives CDR1 SGHAT, CDR2 FQNNGV. The CDR3 reads CASSQDRGPYEQYF. In DNA form, the CDR3 reads TGTGCCAGCAGTCAGGACAGGGGGCCCTACGAGCAGTACTTC.

The V call is TRBV18, the J call TRBJ1-3; D perhaps matches TRBD1 (5 bases). CDR1 is KGHSH, CDR2 LQKENI, per germline. Trimming cost V 3 bases and J 8 bases, with 11 bases left between them. This CDR3 comprises 13 residues. This CDR3 is CASSPGGTDTIYF. Written as DNA, the CDR3 is TGTGCCAGCTCACCGGGGGGAACCGACACCATATATTTT.

V gene TRBV28 combines with J gene TRBJ2-2, with TRBD2 as a possible D gene (5 bases). Germline V lookup: CDR1 MDHEN, CDR2 SYDVKM. Between the trimmed V and J ends, which lost 6 bases and 8 bases, there was a span of 19 bases. CDR3 size: 15 residues. The CDR3 reads CASSTVWTAPGELFF. CDR3 DNA sequence: TGTGCCAGCAGCACCGTCTGGACTGCGCCTGGGGAGCTGTTTTTT.

DNA for the CDR3: TGTGCCAGCAGCTTAGCCGTCCCTACAGGGGTCCCCACTTACAATGAGCAGTTCTTC. This encodes CASSLAVPTGVPTYNEQFF. The chain links TRBV7-6 to TRBJ2-1, with 7 nucleotides matching TRBD1. The CDR3 totals 19 residues. V dropped 0 bases and J dropped 4; count of bases not matched to a gene: 15. Looked up from germline, CDR1 is SGHVS and CDR2 is FNYEAQ.

The chain is built from TRBV5-1 and TRBJ2-5, with D possibly being TRBD1 (6 bases). This CDR3 has 14 residues. Trimming cost V 9 bases and J 1 base, with 16 bases left between them. Germline V lookup: CDR1 SGHRS, CDR2 YFSETQ. CDR3 bases: TGCGCCACCAAGTTACGAGGGGGCCAAGAGACCCAGTACTTC. Translated, it gives CATKLRGGQETQYF.

This clonotype has a count of ten or more. V is TRBV29-1 and J is TRBJ1-4; D might be TRBD1 (5 bases). Trimming stripped 6 bases from V and 7 bases from J, with 15 bases between. This CDR3 spans 13 amino acids. The germline V gene has CDR1 SQVTM and CDR2 ANQGSEA. CDR3 in amino acids: CSVDEGIGEKLFF. CDR3 in DNA: TGCAGCGTAGACGAGGGGATCGGTGAAAAACTGTTTTTT.

This clonotype was seen a few times. The rearrangement uses TRBV5-1 and TRBJ2-1; TRBD1 might be the D (6 bases). Between the trimmed V and J ends, which lost 2 bases and 5 bases, there was a span of 17 bases. CDR1 is SGHRS, CDR2 YFSETQ, per germline. CDR3 length: 16 residues. As DNA, the CDR3 is TGCGCCAGCAGCTTTAGTGTCGGACAGATCGACAATGAGCAGTTCTTC. This gives the protein CASSFSVGQIDNEQFF.

This clonotype occurred a few times. The chain combines TRBV24-1 with TRBJ1-2; D is perhaps TRBD1 (6 bases). The CDR3 is made up of 13 amino acids. Trimming took 4 bases from V and 5 from J, leaving 10 bases between them. Per the germline V gene, CDR1 is KGHDR and CDR2 is SFDVKD. This chain's CDR3 is CATSERGGYGYTF. As DNA, the CDR3 is TGTGCCACCAGTGAAAGGGGGGGGTATGGCTACACCTTC.

The rearrangement joins TRBV29-1 to TRBJ2-7; 7 positions match TRBD2. Germline V gene data show CDR1 as SQVTM and CDR2 as ANQGSEA. J gave up 3 bases and V 7 bases, and 9 bases lay outside the gene matches. This CDR3 comprises 13 residues. The CDR3 sequence: CSARGEGFYEQYF. The CDR3 nucleotides are TGCAGCGCCCGAGGGGAGGGATTCTACGAGCAGTACTTC.

The chain couples TRBV18 to TRBJ1-6; D gene unclear. CDR3 length: 16 amino acids. V was shortened by 1 base and J by 3 bases, with 10 bases between the two germline ends. Germline CDR1 KGHSH, CDR2 LQKENI. The CDR3 DNA sequence: TGTGCCAGCTCACCACAGGGTTTGGGCTATAATTCACCCCTCCACTTT. Amino acids: CASSPQGLGYNSPLHF.

This clonotype turned up a few times. The V call is TRBV6-2 or TRBV6-3, the J call TRBJ2-1; 7 bases map to TRBD1. The germline V gene encodes CDR1 MNHEY and CDR2 SVGEGT. V lost 7 bases and J lost 6; bases outside the gene matches: 6. The CDR3 runs to 13 residues. CDR3 residues: CASNMDRSNEQFF. The CDR3 region has the DNA TGTGCCAGCAACATGGACAGGTCCAATGAGCAGTTCTTC.

This chain links TRBV6-6 with TRBJ2-3, with TRBD1 matching 7 bases. This CDR3 is 17 amino acids long. Germline values: CDR1 MNHNY, CDR2 SVGAGI (reference sequence). With V trimmed by 6 bases and J by 2 bases, 14 bases remained unmatched. The CDR3 DNA reads TGTGCCAGCAGCCCCGCCGCGACAGGGACCAACACAGATACGCAGTATTTT. Its translation is CASSPAATGTNTDTQYF.